Presented here are 23 T cell receptor beta chains from one specimen sequenced in a study of blood T cells in healthy people across ages. The authors ran a second PCR of 7 to 11 cycles using a sample-barcoded 5' primer and a J-beta primer mix. TCRdb analysed the 5' RACE reads with MiXCR anew, one entry per CDR3 protein. The table lists 380,000 or so distinct CDR3 sequences, approximately 47% of them singletons. The sequenced sample consisted of blood. Receptors originate from a man aged 55 to 70 in good health.

In its sample, this clonotype was seen once. A read error may produce the germline difference seen at one junction end. The chain employs TRBV3-1 and TRBJ2-1; TRBD2 matches 12 bases. The CDR3 extends over 15 amino acids. Germline CDR1 LGHDT, CDR2 YNNKEL (reference sequence). In DNA form, the CDR3 reads TGTGCCAGCAGCCCGAGACTAGCGGGGGACAACGAGCAGTTCTTC. Protein sequence: CASSPRLAGDNEQFF.

This clonotype was counted between two and nine times. The chain joins TRBV28 to TRBJ2-4, with a possible D match to TRBD2 (7 bases). TRBJ2-7 matches the DNA end more closely, so the J call is doubtful. The CDR3 runs to 14 residues. CDR1 is MDHEN, CDR2 SYDVKM, per germline. CDR3 amino acids: CASSLGASGHEQYF. As DNA, the CDR3 is TGTGCCAGCAGTTTGGGGGCTAGCGGTCACGAGCAGTACTTC.

A few counts support this clonotype. This rearrangement joins TRBV4-3 to TRBJ2-1; tentatively, D is TRBD2 (6 bases). Trimming took 1 base from V and 2 from J, leaving 12 bases between them. Germline CDR1 is LGHNA and CDR2 is YSLEER. The CDR3 has 16 residues. The CDR3 DNA sequence: TGCGCCAGCAGCCAAGGTTGGGACTCGCCCTACAATGAGCAGTTCTTC. Protein product: CASSQGWDSPYNEQFF.

Notes on this clonotype: At one of its ends the junction is not consistent with the germline gene, which may arise from a read error. The V and J genes are TRBV12-3 or TRBV12-4 and TRBJ2-1, with a weak D call TRBD2 (6 bases). The CDR3 covers 16 residues. The CDR3 is CTSSSYFRAGPNEQFF. The CDR3 DNA follows: TGTACCAGCAGTTCATATTTTAGGGCGGGACCCAATGAGCAGTTCTTC.

V usage is TRBV5-6 and J usage is TRBJ2-6; 8 nucleotides match TRBD1. J lost 0 bases, V lost 2 bases, and 7 bases had no gene match. The germline gives CDR1 SGHDT, CDR2 YYEEEE. This CDR3 comprises 18 residues. The CDR3 nucleotides read TGTGCCAGCAGCTTCCAACCGGACAGGGTCTCTGGGGCCAACGTCCTGACTTTC. Its translation is CASSFQPDRVSGANVLTF.

This clonotype was seen more than once but under ten times. The V call is TRBV2, the J call TRBJ2-3, with TRBD2 identical over 12 bases. V was clipped by 6 bases and J by 2 bases; unmatched bases: 3. Germline values: CDR1 SNHLY, CDR2 FYNNEI. This CDR3 is 15 amino acids long. The CDR3 DNA reads TGTGCCAGCAGCCGGACTAGCGGGGACACAGATACGCAGTATTTT. Its protein product is CASSRTSGDTDTQYF.

This clonotype was detected only a few times. V is TRBV7-2 and J is TRBJ2-4; the D gene is possibly TRBD2 (6 bases). The closer fit of TRBJ2-7 to the DNA end suggests the J call may be wrong. Germline CDR1 SGHTA, CDR2 FQGNSA. CDR3 length: 14 amino acids. The CDR3 DNA reads TGTGCCAGCAGCCCTAGCGTCACCTCCTACGAGCAGTACTTC. Translation gives CASSPSVTSYEQYF.

This clonotype was seen just once. A read error may account for a junction end that differs from germline. This chain uses TRBV7-2 with TRBJ2-1; 7 positions agree with TRBD1. Germline lookup yields CDR1 SGHTA and CDR2 FQGNSA. This CDR3 has 16 residues. CDR3 protein: CASSSEGQSSYNEQFF. The CDR3 DNA is TGTGCTAGCAGCTCCGAGGGACAGTCCTCCTACAATGAGCAGTTCTTC.

This clonotype was seen a few times. CDR3 coding DNA: TGTGCCAGCAGCTGCCAGACGAACACTGAAGCTTTCTTT. This encodes CASSCQTNTEAFF. The rearrangement joins TRBV11-3 to TRBJ1-1; no clear D gene. The CDR3 loop spans 13 amino acids. CDR1 is SGHNT and CDR2 is YENEEA in the germline V gene. The V gene lost 4 bases and the J gene lost 1 base, with 7 bases spanning the gap.

The chain combines TRBV6-6 with TRBJ2-5, with D perhaps matching TRBD1 (6 bases). Germline CDR1 and CDR2: MNHNY and SVGAGI (reference sequence). The CDR3 extends over 14 amino acids. V was trimmed by 6 bases and J by 5 bases, leaving 16 bases between them. CDR3 protein: CASSPPRGRETQYF. The DNA of the CDR3 is TGTGCCAGCAGCCCCCCCAGGGGTAGGGAGACCCAGTACTTC.

This clonotype was recorded a few times. The chain combines TRBV9 with TRBJ2-3, with unresolved D. CDR1 is SGDLS and CDR2 is YYNGEE in the germline V gene. With 2 bases removed from V and 4 bases from J, the gap between germline ends came to 14 bases. This CDR3 region has 15 residues. Written as DNA, the CDR3 is TGTGCCAGCAGCGTTACCTCCGGTAGAGCAGATACGCAGTATTTT. Translated: CASSVTSGRADTQYF.

The rearrangement joins TRBV5-5 to TRBJ2-1; D is ambiguous. The CDR3 totals 15 residues. Per the germline V gene, CDR1 is SGHKS and CDR2 is YYEKEE (reference sequence). The germline V and J ends were trimmed by 0 bases and 4 bases, with 11 bases remaining between them. The CDR3 here is CASSLGLERYNEQFF. The CDR3 bases are TGTGCCAGCAGCTTGGGCCTTGAAAGATACAATGAGCAGTTCTTC.

The chain joins TRBV6-2 or TRBV6-3 to TRBJ1-2; D might be TRBD1 (5 bases). CDR1 and CDR2 (germline): MNHEY, SVGEGT. The V end was cut by 0 bases, the J end by 8 bases, with 19 bases between. The CDR3 totals 16 residues. The CDR3 sequence is CASSYSPGSTVGGYTF. The CDR3 DNA reads as TGTGCCAGCAGTTACTCGCCAGGGTCTACGGTAGGAGGCTACACCTTC.

The chain carries TRBV7-2 and TRBJ2-7, with no clear D. Germline V CDR1 and CDR2: SGHTA, FQGNSA. CDR3 length: 14 residues. V was clipped by 1 base and J by 4 bases, with 11 bases between them. CDR3 DNA sequence: TGTGCCAGCAGCTTAGGGAGAGCGAAATACGAGCAGTACTTC. Translation gives CASSLGRAKYEQYF.

This clonotype was recorded a few times. The CDR3 spells CSARVRTGGEQYF. DNA of the CDR3: TGCAGTGCTAGAGTCAGGACAGGCGGCGAGCAGTACTTC. The J gene is TRBJ2-7, the V gene TRBV20-1, with 7 bases identical to TRBD1. The CDR3 runs 13 residues. Germline lookup yields CDR1 DFQATT and CDR2 SNEGSKA (reference sequence). J was trimmed by 6 bases and V by 1 base; bases with no gene match: 6.

The chain uses TRBV4-1 and TRBJ2-7; a possible D gene is TRBD2 (6 bases). The length of the CDR3 is 13 residues. Looked up from germline, CDR1 is MGHRA and CDR2 is YSYEKL. The germline V and J ends were trimmed by 6 bases and 3 bases, with 12 bases remaining between them. CDR3 in amino acids: CASRPGENYEQYF. The DNA for the CDR3 is TGCGCCAGCAGGCCGGGGGAGAACTACGAGCAGTACTTC.

The chain has TRBV20-1 and TRBJ2-7; TRBD1 matches 8 bases. The germline V gene has CDR1 DFQATT and CDR2 SNEGSKA (reference sequence). J was trimmed by 6 bases and V by 5 bases; bases with no gene match: 3. The CDR3 consists of 11 residues. In DNA form, the CDR3 reads TGCAGTGCTTGCAGGGGGCGCGAGCAGTACTTC. Protein sequence: CSACRGREQYF.

The chain has TRBV6-2 or TRBV6-3 and TRBJ2-7; 12 bases line up with TRBD2. The CDR3 totals 19 residues. V lost 0 bases, J lost 4 bases, and 13 bases stayed unmatched. Germline CDR1 MNHEY, CDR2 SVGEGT. The CDR3 DNA follows: TGTGCCAGCAGTTACTCGGCAGGGGGCCGACTAGCGGGAGCTTACGAGCAGTACTTC. It specifies CASSYSAGGRLAGAYEQYF.

The V and J genes are TRBV10-3 and TRBJ2-6; D gene ambiguous. CDR3 size: 15 residues. The V end lost 2 bases, the J end lost 1 base, and 6 bases lay between the germline ends. The germline V gene encodes CDR1 ENHRY and CDR2 SYGVKD. The CDR3, as DNA: TGTGCCATCAGTGAGAGGGCTTCTGGGGCCAACGTCCTGACTTTC. It encodes CAISERASGANVLTF.

On this clonotype itself: At one end the junction does not follow the germline gene, possibly because of a read error. Here the CDR3 reads CGVDQRYNEQFF. The CDR3 coding sequence is TGCGGCGTTGATCAAAGATACAATGAGCAGTTCTTC. The chain is built from TRBV29-1 and TRBJ2-1, with D hard to call. This CDR3 is built from 12 residues. Germline-derived CDR1 and CDR2 are SQVTM and ANQGSEA.

The chain has TRBV6-6 and TRBJ2-7, with 7 bases matching TRBD1. This CDR3 has 13 amino acids. The ends lost 4 bases at V and 5 bases at J; junction bases unmatched: 5. CDR1 MNHNY and CDR2 SVGAGI come from the germline V gene (reference sequence). Here the CDR3 DNA reads TGTGCCAGCAGTTTACAGGGGTTCCACGAGCAGTACTTC. Amino acid sequence: CASSLQGFHEQYF.

The chain links TRBV29-1 to TRBJ2-5; no definite D call. The CDR3 runs 11 residues. Trimming left V 4 bases short and J 5 bases short, with 8 bases between. The germline V gene has CDR1 SQVTM and CDR2 ANQGSEA. The CDR3 sequence is CSVGVAETQYF. As DNA, the CDR3 is TGCAGCGTTGGGGTCGCGGAGACCCAGTACTTC.

V and J are TRBV5-6 and TRBJ2-7, with TRBD2 matching 10 bases. CDR1 SGHDT and CDR2 YYEEEE come from the germline V gene. CDR3 length: 16 residues. J was trimmed by 2 bases and V by 0 bases; bases with no gene match: 5. This CDR3 is CASSLEASGGPYEQYF. CDR3 in DNA: TGTGCCAGCAGCTTGGAAGCTAGCGGGGGACCCTACGAGCAGTACTTC. Together with reference TRBV5-6 and TRBJ2-7, the CDR3 gives the full variable domain: DAGVTQSPTHLIKTRGQQVTLRCSPKSGHDTVSWYQQALGQGPQFIFQYYEEEERQRGNFPDRFSGHQFPNYSSELNVNALLLGDSALYLCASSLEASGGPYEQYFGPGTRLTVT.